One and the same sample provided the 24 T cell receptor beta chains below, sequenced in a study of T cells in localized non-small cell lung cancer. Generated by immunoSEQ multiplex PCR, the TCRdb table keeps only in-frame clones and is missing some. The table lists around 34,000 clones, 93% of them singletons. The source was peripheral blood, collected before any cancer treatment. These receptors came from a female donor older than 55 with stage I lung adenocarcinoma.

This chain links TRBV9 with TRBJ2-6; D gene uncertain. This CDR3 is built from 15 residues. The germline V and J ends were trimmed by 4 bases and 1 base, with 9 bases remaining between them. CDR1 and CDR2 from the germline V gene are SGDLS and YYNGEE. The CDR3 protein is CASSPSSSGANVLTF. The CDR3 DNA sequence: TGTGCCAGCAGCCCCAGTTCTTCTGGGGCCAACGTCCTGACTTTC.

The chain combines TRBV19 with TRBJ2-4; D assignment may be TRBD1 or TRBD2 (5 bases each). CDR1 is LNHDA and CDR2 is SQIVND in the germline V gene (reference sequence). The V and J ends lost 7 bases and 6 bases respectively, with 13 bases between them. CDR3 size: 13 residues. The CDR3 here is CASTQERGNIQYF. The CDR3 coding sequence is TGTGCCAGTACCCAGGAGAGGGGAAACATTCAGTACTTC.

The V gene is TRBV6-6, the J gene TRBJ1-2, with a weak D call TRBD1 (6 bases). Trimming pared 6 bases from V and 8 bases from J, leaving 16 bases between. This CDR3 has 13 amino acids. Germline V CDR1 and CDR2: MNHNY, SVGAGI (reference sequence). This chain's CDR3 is CASRDPGGRGYTF. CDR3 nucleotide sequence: TGTGCCAGCAGGGACCCGGGGGGCAGGGGCTACACCTTC.

In nucleotides, the CDR3 is TGTGCCAGCAGCTTAGAGGGCTATGGCTACACCTTC. Protein product: CASSLEGYGYTF. This chain links TRBV7-9 with TRBJ1-2; D unresolved. CDR3 length: 12 residues. V was pared by 1 base and J by 4 bases, with 4 bases between. The germline V gene has CDR1 SEHNR and CDR2 FQNEAQ (reference sequence).

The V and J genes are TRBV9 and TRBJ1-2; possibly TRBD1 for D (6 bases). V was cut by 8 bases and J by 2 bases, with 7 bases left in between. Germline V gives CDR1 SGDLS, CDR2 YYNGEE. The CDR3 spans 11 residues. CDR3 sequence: CASTGNYGYTF. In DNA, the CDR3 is TGTGCCAGTACAGGGAACTATGGCTACACCTTC.

The CDR3 region is CASRWQGREETQYF. The DNA for the CDR3 is TGTGCCAGCAGGTGGCAGGGCAGAGAAGAGACCCAGTACTTC. This chain joins TRBV11-3 and TRBJ2-5; D might be TRBD1 (5 bases). There are 14 residues in the CDR3. V lost 6 bases to trimming and J lost 3 bases, with 14 bases between them. CDR1 is SGHNT, CDR2 YENEEA, per germline.

CDR3 region: CASFSAYNEQFF. The DNA of the CDR3 is TGTGCCAGCTTTTCAGCCTACAATGAGCAGTTCTTC. The rearrangement links TRBV28 to TRBJ2-1; no clear D gene. V was trimmed by 8 bases and J by 2 bases, leaving 7 bases between them. The CDR3 consists of 12 residues. The germline gives CDR1 MDHEN, CDR2 SYDVKM.

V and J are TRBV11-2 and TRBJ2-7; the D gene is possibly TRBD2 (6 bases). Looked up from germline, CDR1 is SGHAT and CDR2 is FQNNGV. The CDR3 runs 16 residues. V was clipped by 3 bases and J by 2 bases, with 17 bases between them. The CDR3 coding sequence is TGTGCCAGCAGCTTTAGAGGAGGGGCGATCGCCTACGAGCAGTACGTC. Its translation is CASSFRGGAIAYEQYV.

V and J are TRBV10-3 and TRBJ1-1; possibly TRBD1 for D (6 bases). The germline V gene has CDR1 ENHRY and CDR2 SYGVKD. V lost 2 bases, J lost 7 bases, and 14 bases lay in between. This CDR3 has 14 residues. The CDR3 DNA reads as TGTGCCATCAGTGAGGCAGGAGGGGGAGGTGAAGCTTTCTTT. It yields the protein CAISEAGGGGEAFF.

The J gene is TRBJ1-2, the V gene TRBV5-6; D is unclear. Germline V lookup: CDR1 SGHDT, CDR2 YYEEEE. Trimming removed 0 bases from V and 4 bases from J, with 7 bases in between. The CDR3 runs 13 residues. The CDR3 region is CASSLEQPYGYTF. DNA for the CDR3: TGTGCCAGCAGCTTGGAACAGCCCTATGGCTACACCTTC.

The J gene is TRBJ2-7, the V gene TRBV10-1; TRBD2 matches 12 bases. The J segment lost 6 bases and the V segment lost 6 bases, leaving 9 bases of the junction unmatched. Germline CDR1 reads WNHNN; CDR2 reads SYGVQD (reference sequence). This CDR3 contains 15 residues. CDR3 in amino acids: CASSATSGGRGEQYF. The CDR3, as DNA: TGCGCCAGCAGCGCGACTAGCGGGGGTCGAGGCGAGCAGTACTTC.

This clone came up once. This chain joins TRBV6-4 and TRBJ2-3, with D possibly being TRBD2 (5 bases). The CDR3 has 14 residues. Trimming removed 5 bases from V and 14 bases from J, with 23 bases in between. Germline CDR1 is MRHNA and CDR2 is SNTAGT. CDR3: CASSRDVAAVVRYF. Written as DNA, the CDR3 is TGTGCCAGCAGTCGGGATGTAGCAGCGGTCGTTCGGTATTTT.

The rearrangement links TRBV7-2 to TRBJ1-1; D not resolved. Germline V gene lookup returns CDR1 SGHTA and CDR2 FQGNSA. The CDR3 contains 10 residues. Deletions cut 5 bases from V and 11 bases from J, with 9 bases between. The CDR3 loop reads CASSQVGAFF. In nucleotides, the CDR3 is TGTGCCAGCAGCCAAGTGGGGGCTTTCTTT.

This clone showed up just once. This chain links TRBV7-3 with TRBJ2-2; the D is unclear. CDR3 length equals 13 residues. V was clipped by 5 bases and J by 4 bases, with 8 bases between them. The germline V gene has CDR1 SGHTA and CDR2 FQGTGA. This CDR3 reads CASSLSATGELFF. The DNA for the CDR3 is TGTGCCAGCAGCCTTTCAGCCACCGGGGAGCTGTTTTTT.

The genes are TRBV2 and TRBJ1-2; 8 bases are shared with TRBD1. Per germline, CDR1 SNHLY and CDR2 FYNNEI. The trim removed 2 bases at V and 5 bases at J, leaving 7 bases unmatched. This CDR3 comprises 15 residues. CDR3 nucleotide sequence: TGTGCCAGCAGTGAAAATACAGGGGGACCGTATGGCTACACCTTC. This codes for CASSENTGGPYGYTF.

The CDR3 spells CASSLRQGGNIQYF. CDR3 sequence (DNA): TGTGCCAGCAGCTTAAGGCAGGGTGGAAACATTCAGTACTTC. This chain joins TRBV7-9 and TRBJ2-4, with D perhaps matching TRBD1 (5 bases). Trimming cost V 2 bases and J 6 bases, with 11 bases left between them. The CDR3 is made up of 14 amino acids. The V gene's germline CDR1 is SEHNR and CDR2 FQNEAQ (reference sequence).

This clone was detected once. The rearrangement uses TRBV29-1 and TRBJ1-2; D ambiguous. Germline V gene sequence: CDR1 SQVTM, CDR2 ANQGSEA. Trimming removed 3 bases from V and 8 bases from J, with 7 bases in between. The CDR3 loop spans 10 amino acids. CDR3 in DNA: TGCAGCGTTGATGAACAAGGCTACACCTTC. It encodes CSVDEQGYTF.

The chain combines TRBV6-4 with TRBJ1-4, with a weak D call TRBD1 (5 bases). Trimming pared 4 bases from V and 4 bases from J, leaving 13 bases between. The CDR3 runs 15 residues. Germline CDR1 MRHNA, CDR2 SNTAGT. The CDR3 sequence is CASSANIGGNEKLFF. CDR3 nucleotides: TGTGCCAGCAGTGCTAATATCGGGGGTAATGAAAAACTGTTTTTT.

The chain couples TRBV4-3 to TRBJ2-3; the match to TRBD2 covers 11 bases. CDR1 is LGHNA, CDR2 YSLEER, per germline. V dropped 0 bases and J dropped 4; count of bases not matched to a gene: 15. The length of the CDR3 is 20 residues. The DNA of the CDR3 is TGCGCCAGCAGCCAAGAATTACGGTTAGCGGGAGGGCCTATATCAGATACGCAGTATTTT. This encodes CASSQELRLAGGPISDTQYF.

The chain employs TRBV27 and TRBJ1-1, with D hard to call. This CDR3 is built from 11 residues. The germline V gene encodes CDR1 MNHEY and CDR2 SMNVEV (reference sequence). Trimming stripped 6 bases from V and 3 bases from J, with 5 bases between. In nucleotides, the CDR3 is TGTGCCAGCAGCTCCGACACTGAAGCTTTCTTT. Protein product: CASSSDTEAFF.

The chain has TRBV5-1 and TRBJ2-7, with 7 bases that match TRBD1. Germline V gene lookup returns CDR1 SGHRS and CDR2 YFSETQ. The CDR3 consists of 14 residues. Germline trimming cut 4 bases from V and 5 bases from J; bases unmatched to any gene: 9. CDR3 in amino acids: CASSPAGGSDEQYF. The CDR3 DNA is TGCGCCAGCAGCCCGGCAGGGGGTTCGGACGAGCAGTACTTC.

CDR3 bases: TGTGCCAGCAGCACCACCCTGAGGGATGAGCAGTTCTTC. This encodes CASSTTLRDEQFF. The chain has TRBV7-3 and TRBJ2-1, with a possible D match to TRBD2 (5 bases). The V gene's germline CDR1 is SGHTA and CDR2 FQGTGA. The CDR3 is 13 amino acids. V lost 5 bases to trimming and J lost 8 bases, with 13 bases between them.

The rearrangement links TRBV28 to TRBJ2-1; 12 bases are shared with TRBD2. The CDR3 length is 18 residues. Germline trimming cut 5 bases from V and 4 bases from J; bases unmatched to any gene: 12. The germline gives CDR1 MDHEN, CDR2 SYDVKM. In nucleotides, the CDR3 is TGTGCCAGCAGTCCCGCTAGCGGGGGGGTCATTCTGTACAATGAGCAGTTCTTC. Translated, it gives CASSPASGGVILYNEQFF.

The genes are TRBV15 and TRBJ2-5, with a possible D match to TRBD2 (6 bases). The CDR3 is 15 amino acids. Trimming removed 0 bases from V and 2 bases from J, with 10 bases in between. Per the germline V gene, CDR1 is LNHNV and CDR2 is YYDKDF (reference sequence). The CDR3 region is CATSRDVSGQETQYF. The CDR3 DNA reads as TGTGCCACCAGCAGAGATGTCAGCGGGCAAGAGACCCAGTACTTC.